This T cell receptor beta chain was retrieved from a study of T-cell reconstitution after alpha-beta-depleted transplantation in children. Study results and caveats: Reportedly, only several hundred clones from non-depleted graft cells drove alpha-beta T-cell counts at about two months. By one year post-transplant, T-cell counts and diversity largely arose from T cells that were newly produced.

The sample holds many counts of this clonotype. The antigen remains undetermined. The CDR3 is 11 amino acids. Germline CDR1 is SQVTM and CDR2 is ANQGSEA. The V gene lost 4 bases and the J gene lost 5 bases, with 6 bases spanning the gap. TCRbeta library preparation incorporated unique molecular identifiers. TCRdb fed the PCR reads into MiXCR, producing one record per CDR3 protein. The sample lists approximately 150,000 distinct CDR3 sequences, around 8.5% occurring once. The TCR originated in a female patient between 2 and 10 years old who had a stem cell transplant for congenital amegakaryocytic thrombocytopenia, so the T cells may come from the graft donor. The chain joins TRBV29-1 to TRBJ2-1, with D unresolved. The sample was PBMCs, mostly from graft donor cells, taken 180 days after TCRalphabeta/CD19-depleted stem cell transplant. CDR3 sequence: CSVAENNEQFF. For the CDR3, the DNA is TGCAGCGTTGCGGAGAACAATGAGCAGTTCTTC.